One and the same sample provided the 23 T cell receptor beta chains below, sequenced in a study of cytomegalovirus exposure and HLA in healthy donors. The PCR was carried out with 60 Vbeta primers and 13 Jbeta primers. Repertoires were generated with immunoSEQ multiplex PCR, while TCRdb's copy carries only in-frame clones and drops some. This sample has around 100,000 clones, with 65% to 75% found just once. The sample comprised PBMCs. These TCRs come from a man aged 25 to 45 in good health and CMV-seropositive.

The chain employs TRBV19 and TRBJ1-1; TRBD1 matches at 7 bases. V shed 5 bases, J shed 4 bases, and the junction held 10 bases outside the gene matches. This CDR3 is built from 15 residues. Germline assignment: CDR1 LNHDA and CDR2 SQIVND (reference sequence). The CDR3 coding sequence is TGTGCCAGTAGTCCGCCGACAGGGTCGAGCACTGAAGCTTTCTTT. Its translation is CASSPPTGSSTEAFF.

V and J are TRBV27 and TRBJ2-1; TRBD2 might be the D (6 bases). The germline V gene encodes CDR1 MNHEY and CDR2 SMNVEV (reference sequence). V was pared by 6 bases and J by 2 bases, with 14 bases between. This CDR3 has 15 amino acids. The CDR3 protein is CASSQRTIPYNEQFF. The DNA of the CDR3 is TGTGCCAGCAGCCAGCGGACTATTCCCTACAATGAGCAGTTCTTC.

The chain joins TRBV7-2 to TRBJ1-5, with D tentatively TRBD1 (6 bases). The germline V gene has CDR1 SGHTA and CDR2 FQGNSA. This CDR3 contains 17 residues. V shed 2 bases and J shed 0 bases, with 14 bases lying between them. DNA for the CDR3: TGTGCCAGCAGCTTACCAGGGGAGTCATATAGCAATCAGCCCCAGCATTTT. Translated, it gives CASSLPGESYSNQPQHF.

This chain links TRBV4-3 with TRBJ2-1; no firm D call. CDR3 length: 15 amino acids. The germline gives CDR1 LGHNA, CDR2 YSLEER. V shed 2 bases and J shed 2 bases, with 10 bases lying between them. CDR3 nucleotide sequence: TGCGCCAGCAGCCAAAGGATTGGGCCCTACAATGAGCAGTTCTTC. Its protein is CASSQRIGPYNEQFF.

The rearrangement links TRBV19 to TRBJ2-5, with D possibly matching TRBD1 (5 bases). With the DNA end fitting TRBJ2-7 better, the J assignment may be wrong. In germline, CDR1 is LNHDA, CDR2 SQIVND (reference sequence). CDR3 length: 13 amino acids. The CDR3 region is CASSQSREGEQYF. The CDR3 coding sequence is TGTGCCAGTAGCCAGAGCAGGGAAGGCGAGCAGTACTTC.

The gene calls are TRBV6-1 and TRBJ2-1; possibly TRBD1 for D (6 bases). CDR3 size: 14 residues. Germline V gene lookup returns CDR1 MNHNS and CDR2 SASEGT. V shed 9 bases and J shed 0 bases, with 12 bases lying between them. Here the CDR3 DNA reads TGTGCCAGTTTAACAGGGAGCTCCTACAATGAGCAGTTCTTC. Protein: CASLTGSSYNEQFF.

This clone was found once. In nucleotides, the CDR3 is TGTGCCAGCAGATTAGATACCCAGGGCCCCTACGAGCAGTACTTC. Translation: CASRLDTQGPYEQYF. The rearrangement links TRBV2 to TRBJ2-7, with a weak D call TRBD1 (5 bases). Germline CDR1 and CDR2: SNHLY and FYNNEI. The CDR3 runs 15 residues. Trimming pared 6 bases from V and 2 bases from J, leaving 17 bases between.

The V gene is TRBV29-1, the J gene TRBJ2-3, with a weak D call TRBD2 (5 bases). Per the germline V gene, CDR1 is SQVTM and CDR2 is ANQGSEA. This CDR3 contains 15 residues. The germline V and J ends were trimmed by 4 bases and 0 bases, with 14 bases remaining between them. In DNA form, the CDR3 reads TGCAGCGTTGCGCGAAGCGGACCTAGCACAGATACGCAGTATTTT. Its protein is CSVARSGPSTDTQYF.

This clone has more than one count but fewer than ten. The CDR3 sequence is CASRFAPGGSTNYGYTF. In DNA, the CDR3 is TGCGCCAGCAGGTTCGCTCCAGGGGGCTCAACAAACTATGGCTACACCTTC. The V gene is TRBV4-1, the J gene TRBJ1-2, with TRBD1 matching 8 bases. This CDR3 comprises 17 residues. The V and J ends lost 6 bases and 2 bases, in that order; junction bases with no gene match: 14. The germline CDR1 and CDR2 sequences are MGHRA and YSYEKL.

The V and J genes are TRBV4-3 and TRBJ2-3; the D is unclear. The CDR3 is made up of 14 amino acids. Germline V gene sequence: CDR1 LGHNA, CDR2 YSLEER. The ends were cut back, 4 bases at V and 0 bases at J, with 8 bases in the middle. DNA of the CDR3: TGCGCCAGCAGCCCAGGCTTGAGCACAGATACGCAGTATTTT. Its translation: CASSPGLSTDTQYF.

The chain joins TRBV19 to TRBJ1-5; the match to TRBD1 covers 10 bases. With V trimmed by 5 bases and J by 10 bases, 5 bases remained unmatched. Germline loops: CDR1 LNHDA, CDR2 SQIVND (reference sequence). The CDR3 is 13 amino acids. The CDR3 nucleotides are TGTGCCAGTAGTGCTTGGACAGGGGGTCCCCAGCATTTT. This translates into CASSAWTGGPQHF.

The V gene is TRBV18, the J gene TRBJ1-6; D may be TRBD1 (5 bases). CDR1 KGHSH and CDR2 LQKENI come from the germline V gene. Between the trimmed V and J ends, which lost 3 bases and 7 bases, there was a span of 13 bases. The CDR3 contains 15 residues. CDR3 sequence: CASSPTQGGNSPLHF. The CDR3 nucleotides read TGTGCCAGCTCACCTACGCAGGGAGGCAATTCACCCCTCCACTTT.

The sample holds one count of this clone. This chain links TRBV4-2 with TRBJ1-6; D is perhaps TRBD1 (5 bases). The CDR3 spans 15 residues. Trimming cost V 3 bases and J 9 bases, with 15 bases left between them. Germline V lookup: CDR1 LGHNA, CDR2 YNFKEQ. CDR3 protein: CASSHAGRSISPLHF. Written as DNA, the CDR3 is TGTGCCAGCAGCCATGCAGGGAGGAGCATTTCACCCCTCCACTTT.

This clone was observed a handful of times. The chain couples TRBV19 to TRBJ1-2, with D perhaps TRBD1 (6 bases). CDR1 LNHDA and CDR2 SQIVND come from the germline V gene (reference sequence). This CDR3 is 17 amino acids long. V was clipped by 5 bases and J by 4 bases, with 23 bases between them. The CDR3: CASSSHTRAGESYGYTF. CDR3 bases: TGTGCCAGTAGTTCCCACACCCGGGCAGGGGAGAGCTATGGCTACACCTTC.

As concerns this clone: A junction end diverges from the germline sequence, so it may reflect a read error. DNA for the CDR3: TGTGCCAGCAGGTTGGGACAGGGGGCCGTCTATGGCTACCCCTTC. Translated: CASRLGQGAVYGYPF. The rearrangement uses TRBV5-4 and TRBJ1-2; 12 nucleotides line up with TRBD1. The CDR3 totals 15 residues. Germline CDR1 is SGHNT and CDR2 is YYREEE (reference sequence).

This chain connects TRBV11-2 to TRBJ1-5; no definite D call. CDR1 is SGHAT and CDR2 is FQNNGV in the germline V gene. Trimming took off 0 bases at V and 7 bases at J, with 13 bases between the two ends. The CDR3 loop spans 15 amino acids. The CDR3 region has the DNA TGTGCCAGCAGCTTAGATCTAGGACGGGAGCAGCCCCAGCATTTT. Amino acids: CASSLDLGREQPQHF.

This clone was recorded a few times. This chain joins TRBV4-1 and TRBJ1-1; a weak D match, TRBD1 (6 bases). Deletions cut 5 bases from V and 7 bases from J, with 20 bases between. The germline gives CDR1 MGHRA, CDR2 YSYEKL. The CDR3 totals 15 residues. The CDR3 is CASSASGVGTREAFF. CDR3 coding DNA: TGCGCCAGCAGCGCCTCAGGGGTGGGGACACGTGAAGCTTTCTTT.

In the case of this clone: Its ends do not fully match the called genes, so a read error is possible. The genes are TRBV5-1 and TRBJ1-2, with 10 bases that match TRBD1. Germline V lookup: CDR1 SGHRS, CDR2 YFSETQ. This CDR3 region has 16 residues. The CDR3: CASSLEGQGDDYGYPF. The CDR3 DNA follows: TGCGCCAGCAGCTTGGAAGGACAGGGGGATGACTATGGCTACCCCTTC.

This clone was seen more than once but under ten times. The gene calls are TRBV11-2 and TRBJ2-7; D is perhaps TRBD2 (5 bases). The germline V gene encodes CDR1 SGHAT and CDR2 FQNNGV. The CDR3 has 13 residues. V lost 3 bases and J lost 4, with 10 bases in between. Here the CDR3 reads CASSFTGSYEQYF. The CDR3 coding sequence is TGTGCCAGCAGCTTTACGGGATCGTACGAGCAGTACTTC.

In its sample, this clone was seen once. The chain uses TRBV9 and TRBJ2-1; unclear D gene. The V end lost 3 bases, the J end lost 9 bases, and 10 bases lay between the germline ends. The CDR3 totals 12 residues. Germline CDR1 SGDLS, CDR2 YYNGEE. The CDR3, as DNA: TGTGCCAGCAGCGGACCACGAGGTGAGCAGTTCTTC. Its translation: CASSGPRGEQFF.

This clone came up a few times. The chain has TRBV6-1 and TRBJ1-1; D is uncertain. The CDR3 extends over 13 amino acids. The ends were cut back, 6 bases at V and 1 base at J, with 9 bases in the middle. From germline, CDR1 is MNHNS and CDR2 SASEGT. CDR3 sequence: CASSLDKNTEAFF. The DNA of the CDR3 is TGTGCCAGCAGCTTAGACAAGAACACTGAAGCTTTCTTT.

Comments on this clone: The conserved phenylalanine or tryptophan normally closing the CDR3 is absent here, so this likely arose from a read error. The V and J genes are TRBV5-1 and TRBJ1-6; 9 bases are shared with TRBD1. The CDR3 runs 18 residues. In germline, CDR1 is SGHRS, CDR2 YFSETQ. After removal of 3 bases from V and 0 bases from J, the junction contained 7 bases not matched to a gene. CDR3 sequence reads: CASSWGDRAFSYNSPLHL. In DNA, the CDR3 is TGCGCCAGCAGCTGGGGGGACAGGGCCTTCTCCTATAATTCACCCCTCCACCTT.

This clone has just a few counts. The chain uses TRBV7-6 and TRBJ2-2; D is perhaps TRBD1 (5 bases). The CDR3 runs 16 residues. In germline, CDR1 is SGHVS, CDR2 FNYEAQ. The V gene lost 7 bases and the J gene lost 0 bases, with 15 bases spanning the gap. The CDR3 nucleotides are TGTGCCAGCAACTCGTTGGACAATTCGAACACCGGGGAGCTGTTTTTT. This sequence encodes CASNSLDNSNTGELFF.